Shown below are 16 T cell receptor beta chains from a single sample sequenced in a study of identical twins. TCRdb re-called the 5' RACE reads through MiXCR, storing one row per CDR3 protein. The data show more than 200,000 distinct CDR3 sequences, with over 13% seen just once and 8.8% held by the top ten. The specimen was memory (CD45RO+) T cells sorted from blood. The receptor source for this set is a woman younger than 35 in good health.

This clonotype has a handful of counts. V gene TRBV20-1 combines with J gene TRBJ1-2; D is perhaps TRBD1 (5 bases). Germline lookup yields CDR1 DFQATT and CDR2 SNEGSKA (reference sequence). Trimming removed 0 bases at V and 1 base at J, with 15 bases between. The CDR3 runs 16 residues. DNA of the CDR3: TGCAGTGCTAGAGAGTCATCGAGGGGACTTAACTATGGCTACACCTTC. Amino acid sequence: CSARESSRGLNYGYTF.

In this sample, this clonotype turned up many times. The chain employs TRBV6-1 and TRBJ1-2; TRBD1 matches at 8 bases. CDR3 length: 13 residues. Trimming took 7 bases from V and 3 from J; bases not matched to a gene: 4. Germline V gives CDR1 MNHNS, CDR2 SASEGT. CDR3 loop: CASTLTGDYGYTF. The CDR3, as DNA: TGTGCCAGCACCTTGACAGGGGACTATGGCTACACCTTC.

This clonotype was seen a few times. This chain joins TRBV15 and TRBJ2-1; D possibly corresponds to TRBD2 (6 bases). This CDR3 region has 17 residues. Germline CDR1 reads LNHNV; CDR2 reads YYDKDF (reference sequence). Trimming removed 1 base from V and 1 base from J, with 14 bases in between. This chain's CDR3 is CATSRVLGGVSYNEQFF. CDR3 coding DNA: TGTGCCACCAGCAGAGTTCTCGGGGGAGTATCCTACAATGAGCAGTTCTTC.

The chain is built from TRBV6-1 and TRBJ2-3; 8 bases fit TRBD1. Germline CDR1 MNHNS, CDR2 SASEGT. This CDR3 comprises 16 residues. The junction had 8 bases not matched to a gene; V was cut back by 6 bases and J by 0 bases. The CDR3 reads CASSFGTGASTDTQYF. In DNA form, the CDR3 reads TGTGCCAGCAGCTTCGGGACAGGAGCTAGCACAGATACGCAGTATTTT.

The rearrangement joins TRBV7-9 to TRBJ2-1; 9 nucleotides line up with TRBD2. CDR1 is SEHNR, CDR2 FQNEAQ, per germline (reference sequence). The junction had 9 bases not matched to a gene; V was cut back by 6 bases and J by 6 bases. This CDR3 is 15 amino acids long. This chain's CDR3 is CASSSRLAASNEQFF. The CDR3 DNA reads as TGTGCCAGCAGTTCCCGACTAGCGGCTTCCAATGAGCAGTTCTTC. The entire variable domain, with the rest obtained from reference TRBV7-9 and TRBJ2-1, is as follows: DTGVSQNPRHKITKRGQNVTFRCDPISEHNRLYWYRQTLGQGPEFLTYFQNEAQLEKSRLLSDRFSAERPKGSFSTLEIQRTEQGDSAMYLCASSSRLAASNEQFFGPGTRLTVL.

This clonotype showed up many times. The rearrangement uses TRBV5-1 and TRBJ2-7; D gene unclear. The CDR3 covers 12 residues. V shed 8 bases and J shed 3 bases, with 12 bases lying between them. Germline V CDR1 and CDR2: SGHRS, YFSETQ. This CDR3 is CASLGMVYEQYF. CDR3 nucleotide sequence: TGCGCCAGTTTAGGGATGGTCTACGAGCAGTACTTC.

V and J are TRBV4-2 and TRBJ1-2; perhaps TRBD1 as D (5 bases). Trimming took 4 bases from V and 4 from J, leaving 10 bases between them. Germline values: CDR1 LGHNA, CDR2 YNFKEQ. The CDR3 consists of 13 residues. CDR3 loop: CASSLGLLYGYTF. The CDR3 region has the DNA TGTGCCAGCAGCCTGGGGCTCCTCTATGGCTACACCTTC.

This clonotype was seen at least ten times. The chain carries TRBV5-1 and TRBJ1-6; 8 nucleotides line up with TRBD1. Germline-derived CDR1 and CDR2 are SGHRS and YFSETQ. The CDR3 is 15 amino acids. After removal of 0 bases from V and 9 bases from J, the junction contained 5 bases not matched to a gene. The CDR3 DNA follows: TGCGCCAGCAGCTTGGACGGACAGGGAAGTTCACCCCTCCACTTT. It yields the protein CASSLDGQGSSPLHF.

This sequence joins TRBV7-9 and TRBJ2-7, with D unresolved. Germline V lookup: CDR1 SEHNR, CDR2 FQNEAQ (reference sequence). Trimming removed 5 bases at V and 6 bases at J, with 14 bases between. This CDR3 region has 13 residues. CDR3 amino acids: CASSLDIPSEQYF. The DNA of the CDR3 is TGTGCCAGCAGCCTCGACATCCCCTCCGAGCAGTACTTC.

V gene TRBV18 combines with J gene TRBJ1-1, with a tentative D call TRBD1 (6 bases). The CDR3 spans 14 residues. The germline V gene has CDR1 KGHSH and CDR2 LQKENI. Trimming took 8 bases from V and 0 from J, leaving 13 bases between them. CDR3 DNA: TGTGCCAGCACCCAGGGGCAGATGAACACTGAAGCTTTCTTT. It yields the protein CASTQGQMNTEAFF.

This clonotype was counted only a few times. This chain joins TRBV15 and TRBJ2-7; D is unclear. The CDR3 contains 14 residues. Germline V CDR1 and CDR2: LNHNV, YYDKDF (reference sequence). V was shortened by 1 base and J by 2 bases, with 9 bases between the two germline ends. CDR3 protein: CATSRGRSTYEQYF. DNA of the CDR3: TGTGCCACCAGCAGAGGACGCAGCACCTACGAGCAGTACTTC.

The V gene is TRBV5-1, the J gene TRBJ2-7; TRBD2 matches 11 bases. This CDR3 contains 14 residues. The V and J ends lost 5 bases and 4 bases, in that order; junction bases with no gene match: 5. CDR1 SGHRS and CDR2 YFSETQ come from the germline V gene. CDR3: CASRQTSGGYEQYF. The CDR3 bases are TGCGCCAGCAGACAAACTAGCGGGGGTTACGAGCAGTACTTC.

CDR3 nucleotide sequence: TGCGCCAGCAGTACGGGGTCAACTTACGAGCAGTACTTC. Its translation is CASSTGSTYEQYF. J is TRBJ2-7 and V is TRBV5-1; a possible D gene is TRBD2 (5 bases). V lost 5 bases and J 4 bases, leaving 13 bases between the germline ends. The CDR3 has 13 residues. Germline V CDR1 and CDR2: SGHRS, YFSETQ.

This clonotype was picked up many times. This chain links TRBV5-6 with TRBJ2-5, with TRBD2 matching over 13 bases. V shed 4 bases and J 3 bases; nucleotides not matched to a gene: 0. Germline CDR1 reads SGHDT; CDR2 reads YYEEEE. The CDR3 sequence is 14 residues long. The CDR3 DNA sequence: TGTGCCAGCAGCGGACTAGCGGGGGAAGAGACCCAGTACTTC. This translates into CASSGLAGEETQYF.

In this sample, this clonotype turned up many times. The chain carries TRBV10-1 and TRBJ1-1; a weak D match, TRBD1 (5 bases). Germline V lookup: CDR1 WNHNN, CDR2 SYGVQD (reference sequence). The germline V and J ends were trimmed by 0 bases and 10 bases, with 12 bases remaining between them. The CDR3 totals 13 residues. CDR3 sequence (DNA): TGCGCCAGCAGTGAGTCGACTCGGGGCAGAGCTTTCTTT. Protein: CASSESTRGRAFF.

V is TRBV29-1 and J is TRBJ1-5, with 7 bases matching TRBD1. With 4 bases clipped from V and 6 bases from J, the junction kept 6 bases outside the gene matches. Germline V lookup: CDR1 SQVTM, CDR2 ANQGSEA. CDR3 length: 13 residues. The CDR3 DNA reads TGCAGCGTTGGACAGGGTTACGCTCAGCCCCAGCATTTT. Translated: CSVGQGYAQPQHF.